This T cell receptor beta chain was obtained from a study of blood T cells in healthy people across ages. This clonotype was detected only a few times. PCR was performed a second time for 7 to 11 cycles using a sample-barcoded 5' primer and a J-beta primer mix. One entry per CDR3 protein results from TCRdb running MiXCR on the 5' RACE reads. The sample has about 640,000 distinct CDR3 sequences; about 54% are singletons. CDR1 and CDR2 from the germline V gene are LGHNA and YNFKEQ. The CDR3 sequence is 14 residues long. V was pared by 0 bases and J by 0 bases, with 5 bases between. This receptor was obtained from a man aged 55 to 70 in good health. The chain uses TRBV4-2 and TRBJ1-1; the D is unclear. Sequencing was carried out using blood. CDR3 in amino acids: CASSQDLLNTEAFF. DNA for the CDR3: TGTGCCAGCAGCCAAGATCTCCTGAACACTGAAGCTTTCTTT.